Reported below is one T cell receptor beta chain. Its antigen is not known. Time point reported: blood 4 weeks post-SBRT, at nephrectomy. Sample treatment: 15 Gy SBRT to primary tumor, nephrectomy 4 weeks later. Nephrectomy followed 15 Gy stereotactic body radiation by 4 weeks. This renal cell carcinoma was of the clear cell type. The sample comes from a study of radiation and T cells in renal cell carcinoma. Study-level findings and limits: Baseline intratumoral clonotype presence is unknown without pretreatment biopsies. In blood, top tumor clones expanded by 2 weeks, shrinking by 4.

Assay: immunoSEQ multiplex PCR; the TCRdb copy retains only in-frame clones and omits some. The sample has 80,000 or so clones; about 89% are singletons. Per germline, CDR1 SNHLY and CDR2 FYNNEI. V lost 3 bases, J lost 4 bases, and 16 bases lay in between. This CDR3 has 16 amino acids. The sample in question was blood, obtained from a patient whose treatment included radiotherapy and nephrectomy. This clonotype originated in a woman in her sixties or seventies with renal cell carcinoma. The rearrangement uses TRBV2 and TRBJ1-5, with a possible D match to TRBD1 (6 bases). The CDR3 bases are TGTGCCAGCAGTGATGCGGGGGGCGTGTCAAATCAGCCCCAGCATTTT. Translation gives CASSDAGGVSNQPQHF.